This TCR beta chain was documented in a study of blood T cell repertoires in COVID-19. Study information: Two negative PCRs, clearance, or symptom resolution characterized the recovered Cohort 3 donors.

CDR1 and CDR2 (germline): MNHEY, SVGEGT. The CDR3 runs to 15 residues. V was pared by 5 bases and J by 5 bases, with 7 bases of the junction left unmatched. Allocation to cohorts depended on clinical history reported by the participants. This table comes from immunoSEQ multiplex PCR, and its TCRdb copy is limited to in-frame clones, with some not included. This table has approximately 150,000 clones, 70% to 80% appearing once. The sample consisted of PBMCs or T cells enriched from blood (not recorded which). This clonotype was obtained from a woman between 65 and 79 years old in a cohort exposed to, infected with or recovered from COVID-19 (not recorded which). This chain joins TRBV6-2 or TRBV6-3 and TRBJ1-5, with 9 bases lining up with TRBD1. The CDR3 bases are TGTGCCAGCAGTCCATGGGGACAGGGCGATCAGCCCCAGCATTTT. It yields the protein CASSPWGQGDQPQHF.